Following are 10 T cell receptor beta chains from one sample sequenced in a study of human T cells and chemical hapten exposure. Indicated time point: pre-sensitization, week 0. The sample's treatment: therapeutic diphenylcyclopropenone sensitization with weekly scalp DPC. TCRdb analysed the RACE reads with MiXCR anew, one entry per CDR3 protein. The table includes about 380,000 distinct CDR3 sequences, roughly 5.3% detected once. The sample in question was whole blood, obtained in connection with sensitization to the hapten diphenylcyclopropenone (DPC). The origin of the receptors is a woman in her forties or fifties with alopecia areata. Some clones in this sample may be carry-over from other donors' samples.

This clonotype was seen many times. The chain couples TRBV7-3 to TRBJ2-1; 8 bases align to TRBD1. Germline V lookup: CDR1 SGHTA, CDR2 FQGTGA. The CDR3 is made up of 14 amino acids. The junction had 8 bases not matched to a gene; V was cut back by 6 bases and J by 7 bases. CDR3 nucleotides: TGTGCCAGCAGTTCAGGGGGCTCGGTTAATGAGCAGTTCTTC. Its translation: CASSSGGSVNEQFF.

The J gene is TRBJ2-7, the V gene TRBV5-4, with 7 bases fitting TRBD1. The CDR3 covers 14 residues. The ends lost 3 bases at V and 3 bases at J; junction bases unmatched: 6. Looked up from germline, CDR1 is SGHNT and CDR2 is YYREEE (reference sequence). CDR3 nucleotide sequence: TGTGCCAGCAGCTACCGCCGGGACAGCTACGAGCAGTACTTC. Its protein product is CASSYRRDSYEQYF.

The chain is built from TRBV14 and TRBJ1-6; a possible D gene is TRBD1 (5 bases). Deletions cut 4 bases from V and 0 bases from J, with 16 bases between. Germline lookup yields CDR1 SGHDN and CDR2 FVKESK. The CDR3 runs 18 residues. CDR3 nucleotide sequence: TGTGCCAGCAGCCCTCGCGGGGCGGAGAGCTCCTATAATTCACCCCTCCACTTT. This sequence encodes CASSPRGAESSYNSPLHF.

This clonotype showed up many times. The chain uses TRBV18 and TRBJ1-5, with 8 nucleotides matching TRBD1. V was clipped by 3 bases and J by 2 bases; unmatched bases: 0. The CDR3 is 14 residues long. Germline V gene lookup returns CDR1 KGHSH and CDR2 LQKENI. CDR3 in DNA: TGTGCCAGCTCACCGGACAGGGGCAATCAGCCCCAGCATTTT. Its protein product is CASSPDRGNQPQHF.

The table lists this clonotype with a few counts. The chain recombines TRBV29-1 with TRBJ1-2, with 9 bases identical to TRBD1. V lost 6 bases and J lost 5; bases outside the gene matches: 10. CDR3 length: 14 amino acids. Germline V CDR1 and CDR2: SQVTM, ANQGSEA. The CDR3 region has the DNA TGCAGCGTAGATCTCGGGACAGGGCTGTATGGCTACACCTTC. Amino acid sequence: CSVDLGTGLYGYTF. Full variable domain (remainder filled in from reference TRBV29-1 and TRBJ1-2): SAVISQKPSRDICQRGTSLTIQCQVDSQVTMMFWYRQQPGQSLTLIATANQGSEATYESGFVIDKFPISRPNLTFSTLTVSNMSPEDSSIYLCSVDLGTGLYGYTFGSGTRLTVV.

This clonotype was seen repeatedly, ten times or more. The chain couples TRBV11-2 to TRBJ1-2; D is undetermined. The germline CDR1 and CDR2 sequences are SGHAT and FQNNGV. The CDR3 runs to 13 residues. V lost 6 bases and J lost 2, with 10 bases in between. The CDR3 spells CASSGSRNYGYTF. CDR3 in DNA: TGTGCCAGCAGTGGTAGTCGGAACTATGGCTACACCTTC.

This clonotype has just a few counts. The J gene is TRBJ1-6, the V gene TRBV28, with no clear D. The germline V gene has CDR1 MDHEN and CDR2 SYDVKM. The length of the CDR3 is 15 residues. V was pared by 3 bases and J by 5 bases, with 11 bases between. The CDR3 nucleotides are TGTGCCAGCAGTTTGTATTCTGGAGATAATTCACCCCTCCACTTT. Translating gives CASSLYSGDNSPLHF.

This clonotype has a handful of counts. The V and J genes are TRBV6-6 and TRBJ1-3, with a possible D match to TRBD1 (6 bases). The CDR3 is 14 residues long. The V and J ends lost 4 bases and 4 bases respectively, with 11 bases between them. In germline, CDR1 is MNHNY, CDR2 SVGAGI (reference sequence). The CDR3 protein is CASSSRDNGNTIYF. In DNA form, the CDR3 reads TGTGCCAGCAGTTCCCGGGACAACGGAAACACCATATATTTT.

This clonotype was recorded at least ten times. CDR3 DNA: TGTGCCAGCAGTTTGTTGCTAGTAGACATTCAGTACTTC. It codes for CASSLLLVDIQYF. The V gene is TRBV12-3 or TRBV12-4, the J gene TRBJ2-4; no clear D. V shed 3 bases and J shed 8 bases, with 11 bases lying between them. CDR3 length: 13 residues.

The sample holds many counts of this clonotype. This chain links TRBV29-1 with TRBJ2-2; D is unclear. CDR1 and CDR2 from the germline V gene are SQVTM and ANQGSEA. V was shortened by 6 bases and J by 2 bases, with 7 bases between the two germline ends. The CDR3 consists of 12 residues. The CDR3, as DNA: TGCAGCGTCCTTCTTAACACCGGGGAGCTGTTTTTT. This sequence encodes CSVLLNTGELFF.